This T cell receptor beta chain was captured in a study of T cell changes during pregnancy in multiple sclerosis. This clone was picked up one time. CDR1 is MNHEY, CDR2 SMNVEV, per germline (reference sequence). V gave up 5 bases and J gave up 4 bases, with 14 bases separating them. This CDR3 contains 14 residues. Here immunoSEQ multiplex PCR was the method, and the copy in TCRdb shows in-frame clones only, minus some. Of about 47,000 clones listed, around nine tenths are singletons. The V gene is TRBV27, the J gene TRBJ1-2, with no clear D. The sequence was collected from a female donor with multiple sclerosis, enrolled in a pregnancy study. The sample consisted of peripheral blood, taken in the first trimester of pregnancy. This CDR3 is CASSPVKGGYGYTF. The DNA for the CDR3 is TGTGCCAGCAGTCCGGTAAAAGGAGGCTATGGCTACACCTTC.